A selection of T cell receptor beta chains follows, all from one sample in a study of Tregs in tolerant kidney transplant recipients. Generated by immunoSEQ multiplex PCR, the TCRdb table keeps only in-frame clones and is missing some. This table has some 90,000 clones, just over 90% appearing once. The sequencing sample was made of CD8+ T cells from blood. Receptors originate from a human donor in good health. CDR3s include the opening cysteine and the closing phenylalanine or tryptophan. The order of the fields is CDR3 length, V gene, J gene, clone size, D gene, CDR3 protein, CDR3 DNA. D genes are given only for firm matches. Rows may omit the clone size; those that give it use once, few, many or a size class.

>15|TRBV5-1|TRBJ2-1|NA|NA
CASQVGTKLLNEQFF
TGCGCCAGCCAGGTTGGCACGAAGTTATTGAATGAGCAGTTCTTC
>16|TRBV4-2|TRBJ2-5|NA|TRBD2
CASSQDIAGEEETQYF
TGTGCCAGCAGCCAAGATATAGCGGGAGAGGAAGAGACCCAGTACTTC
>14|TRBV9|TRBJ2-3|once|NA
CASSVSGSTDTQYF
TGTGCCAGCAGCGTATCGGGAAGCACAGATACGCAGTATTTT
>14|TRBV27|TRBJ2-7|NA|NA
CASSLGGVPYEQYF
TGTGCCAGCAGTTTAGGAGGGGTTCCCTACGAGCAGTACTTC
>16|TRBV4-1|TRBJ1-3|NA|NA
CASSQAPGSWGNTIYF
TGCGCCAGCAGCCAAGCCCCGGGGAGTTGGGGAAACACCATATATTTT
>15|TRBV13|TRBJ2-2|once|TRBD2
CASSLEAGGTGELFF
TGTGCCAGCAGCTTAGAAGCGGGAGGGACCGGGGAGCTGTTTTTT
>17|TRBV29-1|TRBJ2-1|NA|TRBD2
CSVEGSGGAGTYNEQFF
TGCAGCGTTGAAGGTAGCGGGGGGGCCGGGACCTACAATGAGCAGTTCTTC
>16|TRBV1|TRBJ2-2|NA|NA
CTSSLSGSENGGELFF
TGCACCAGCAGCCTAAGCGGGAGCGAGAACGGCGGGGAGCTGTTTTTT
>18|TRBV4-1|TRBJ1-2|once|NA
CASSQGVAHTPSGYGYTF
TGCGCCAGCAGCCAAGGCGTAGCTCACACCCCGTCGGGCTATGGCTACACCTTC
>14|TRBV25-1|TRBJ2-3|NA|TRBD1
CASTLQGAGDTQYF
TGTGCCAGCACCCTCCAGGGGGCCGGGGATACGCAGTATTTT
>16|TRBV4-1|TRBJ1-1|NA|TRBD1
CASSRVRGQTNTEAFF
TGCGCCAGCAGCCGAGTAAGGGGACAGACGAACACTGAAGCTTTCTTT